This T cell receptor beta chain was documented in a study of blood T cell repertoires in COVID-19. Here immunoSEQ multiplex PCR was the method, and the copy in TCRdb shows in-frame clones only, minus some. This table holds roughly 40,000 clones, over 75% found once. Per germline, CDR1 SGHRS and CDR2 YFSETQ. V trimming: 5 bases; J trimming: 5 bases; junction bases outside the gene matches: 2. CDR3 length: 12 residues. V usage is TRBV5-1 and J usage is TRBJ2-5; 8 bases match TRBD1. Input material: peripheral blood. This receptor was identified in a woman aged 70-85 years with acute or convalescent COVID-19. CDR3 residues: CASRQGEETQYF. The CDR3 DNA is TGCGCCAGCAGACAGGGGGAGGAGACCCAGTACTTC. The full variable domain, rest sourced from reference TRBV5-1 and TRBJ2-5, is KAGVTQTPRYLIKTRGQQVTLSCSPISGHRSVSWYQQTPGQGLQFLFEYFSETQRNKGNFPGRFSGRQFSNSRSEMNVSTLELGDSALYLCASRQGEETQYFGPGTRLLVL.